A single sample is the source of the 6 T cell receptor beta chains below, sequenced in a study of early T cells in non-severe SARS-CoV-2 infection. MiXCR, run by TCRdb on the 5' RACE reads, gives a single entry per CDR3 protein. The table shows about 77,000 distinct CDR3 sequences, with 5% occurring only once. This specimen consisted of whole blood, obtained at baseline. The source of these receptors is an adult who was a healthcare worker with PCR-confirmed SARS-CoV-2 infection or an uninfected control (not recorded which).

Only a few counts were recorded for this clonotype. J is TRBJ2-6 and V is TRBV13; D is uncertain. The CDR3 runs 15 residues. V lost 8 bases and J 3 bases, leaving 14 bases between the germline ends. Germline CDR1 PRHDT, CDR2 FYEKMQ (reference sequence). The CDR3 coding sequence is TGTGCCAGCTGTGATTCCAGGAGTGGGGCCAACGTCCTGACTTTC. This sequence encodes CASCDSRSGANVLTF.

There are a few counts of this clonotype. The chain recombines TRBV3-1 with TRBJ1-1; 9 bases are shared with TRBD1. V shed 4 bases, J shed 8 bases, and the junction held 8 bases outside the gene matches. Germline V gives CDR1 LGHDT, CDR2 YNNKEL (reference sequence). This CDR3 comprises 14 residues. The CDR3, as DNA: TGTGCCAGCAGCCCGACAGGGGGAGATCGAGAAGCTTTCTTT. Protein: CASSPTGGDREAFF.

This clonotype was found a few times. J is TRBJ2-7 and V is TRBV20-1; no definite D call. V gave up 6 bases and J gave up 3 bases, with 9 bases separating them. The CDR3 consists of 11 residues. CDR1 DFQATT and CDR2 SNEGSKA come from the germline V gene (reference sequence). CDR3 bases: TGCAGTGCCAGGACCATCTACGAGCAGTACTTC. Encoded protein: CSARTIYEQYF.

The sample holds a few counts of this clonotype. V gene TRBV2 combines with J gene TRBJ1-5, with a tentative D call TRBD1 (6 bases). The CDR3 is 14 amino acids. Looked up from germline, CDR1 is SNHLY and CDR2 is FYNNEI. Trimming shortened V by 5 bases and J by 4 bases, and 12 bases separated the two germline ends. CDR3 nucleotide sequence: TGTGCCAGCAGTTATGACAGGAAAAATCAGCCCCAGCATTTT. It translates to CASSYDRKNQPQHF.

V usage is TRBV7-9 and J usage is TRBJ2-6; 10 positions agree with TRBD2. Trimming cost V 3 bases and J 0 bases; bases outside gene matches: 5. CDR3 length: 18 amino acids. The germline CDR1 and CDR2 sequences are SEHNR and FQNEAQ (reference sequence). The CDR3 spells CASSFSLAGVSGANVLTF. DNA for the CDR3: TGTGCCAGCAGCTTTTCCCTAGCGGGAGTCTCTGGGGCCAACGTCCTGACTTTC.

This clonotype was counted many times. The genes are TRBV10-2 and TRBJ2-2; 7 bases match TRBD1. CDR3 size: 14 residues. The germline V gene has CDR1 WSHSY and CDR2 SAAADI. Losses at the gene ends were 7 bases for V and 7 bases for J; bases not matched to a gene: 9. CDR3 in amino acids: CASTGTEKRGELFF. The CDR3 DNA reads as TGCGCCAGCACCGGGACAGAAAAACGCGGGGAGCTGTTTTTT.